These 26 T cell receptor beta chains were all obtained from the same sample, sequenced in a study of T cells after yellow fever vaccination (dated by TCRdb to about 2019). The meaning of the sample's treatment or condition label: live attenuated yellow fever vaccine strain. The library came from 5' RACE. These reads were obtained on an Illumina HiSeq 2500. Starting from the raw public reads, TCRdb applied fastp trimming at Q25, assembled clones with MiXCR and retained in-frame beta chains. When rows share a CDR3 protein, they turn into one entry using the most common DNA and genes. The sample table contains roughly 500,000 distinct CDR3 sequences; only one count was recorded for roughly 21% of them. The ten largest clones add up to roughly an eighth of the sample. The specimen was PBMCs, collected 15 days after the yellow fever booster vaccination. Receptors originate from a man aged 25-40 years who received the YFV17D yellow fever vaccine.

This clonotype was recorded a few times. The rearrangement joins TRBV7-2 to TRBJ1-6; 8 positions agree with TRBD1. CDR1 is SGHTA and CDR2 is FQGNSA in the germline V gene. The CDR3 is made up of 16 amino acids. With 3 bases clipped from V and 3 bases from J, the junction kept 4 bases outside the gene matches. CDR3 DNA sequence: TGTGCCAGCAGCTTTCGGACAGGGAACTATAATTCACCCCTCCACTTT. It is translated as CASSFRTGNYNSPLHF.

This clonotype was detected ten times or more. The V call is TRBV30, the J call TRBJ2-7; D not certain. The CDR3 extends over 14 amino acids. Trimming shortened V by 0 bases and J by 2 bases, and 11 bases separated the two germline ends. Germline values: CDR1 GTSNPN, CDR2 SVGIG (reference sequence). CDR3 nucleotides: TGTGCCTGGAGTGTATTTACCAGGACCTACGAGCAGTACTTC. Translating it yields CAWSVFTRTYEQYF.

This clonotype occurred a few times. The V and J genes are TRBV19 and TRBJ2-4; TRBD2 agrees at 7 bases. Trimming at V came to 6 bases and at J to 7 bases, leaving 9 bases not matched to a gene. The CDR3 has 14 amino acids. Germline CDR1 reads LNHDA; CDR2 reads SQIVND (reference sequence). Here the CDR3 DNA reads TGTGCCAGTAGCCCGAGAGGTAGCGGGAACATTCAGTACTTC. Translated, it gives CASSPRGSGNIQYF.

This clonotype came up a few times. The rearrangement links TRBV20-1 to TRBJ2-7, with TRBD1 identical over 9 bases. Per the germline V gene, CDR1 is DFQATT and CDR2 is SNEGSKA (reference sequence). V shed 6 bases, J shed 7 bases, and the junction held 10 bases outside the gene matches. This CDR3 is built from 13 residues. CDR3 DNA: TGCAGTGCGAACCCGGGACAGGGTGGTGAGCAGTACTTC. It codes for CSANPGQGGEQYF.

The CDR3, as DNA: TGTGCCAGCAGTCTATTAAGCGGGAGGTCCAACACCGGGGAGCTGTTTTTT. It translates to CASSLLSGRSNTGELFF. The chain combines TRBV27 with TRBJ2-2; 9 bases fit TRBD2. The length of the CDR3 is 17 residues. V was clipped by 5 bases and J by 2 bases; unmatched bases: 9. Looked up from germline, CDR1 is MNHEY and CDR2 is SMNVEV (reference sequence).

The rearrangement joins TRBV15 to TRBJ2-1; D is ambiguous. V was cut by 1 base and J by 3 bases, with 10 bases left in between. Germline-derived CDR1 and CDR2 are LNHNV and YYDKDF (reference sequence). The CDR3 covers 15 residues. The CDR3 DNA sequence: TGTGCCACCAGCAGAGTAGGCTCTTTCTACAATGAGCAGTTCTTC. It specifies CATSRVGSFYNEQFF.

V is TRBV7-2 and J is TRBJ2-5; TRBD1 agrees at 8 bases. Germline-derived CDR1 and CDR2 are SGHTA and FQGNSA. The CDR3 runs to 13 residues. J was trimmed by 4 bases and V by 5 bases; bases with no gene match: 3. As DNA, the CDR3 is TGTGCCAGCAGCGCTCAGGGGGCAGAGACCCAGTACTTC. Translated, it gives CASSAQGAETQYF.

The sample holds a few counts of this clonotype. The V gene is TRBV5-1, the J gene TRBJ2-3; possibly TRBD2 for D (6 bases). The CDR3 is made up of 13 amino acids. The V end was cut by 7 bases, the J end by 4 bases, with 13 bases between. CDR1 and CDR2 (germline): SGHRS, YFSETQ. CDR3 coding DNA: TGCGCCAGCGGGGCGGAGGGGCCAGATACGCAGTATTTT. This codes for CASGAEGPDTQYF.

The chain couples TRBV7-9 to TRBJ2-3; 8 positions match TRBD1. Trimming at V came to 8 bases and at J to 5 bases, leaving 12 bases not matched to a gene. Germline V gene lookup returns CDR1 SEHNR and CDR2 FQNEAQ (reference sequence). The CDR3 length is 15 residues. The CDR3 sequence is CASQIRHRGEDTQYF. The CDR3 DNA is TGTGCCAGCCAAATACGACACAGGGGGGAAGATACGCAGTATTTT.

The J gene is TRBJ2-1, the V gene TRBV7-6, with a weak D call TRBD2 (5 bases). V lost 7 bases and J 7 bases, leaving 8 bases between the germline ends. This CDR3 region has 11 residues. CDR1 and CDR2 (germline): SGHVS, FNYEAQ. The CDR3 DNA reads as TGTGCCAGCAACGGGGAGAATGAGCAGTTCTTC. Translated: CASNGENEQFF.

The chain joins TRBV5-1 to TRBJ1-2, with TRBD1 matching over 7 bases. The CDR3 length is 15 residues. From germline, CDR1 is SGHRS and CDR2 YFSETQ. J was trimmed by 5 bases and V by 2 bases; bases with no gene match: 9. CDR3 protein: CASSLEGAATYGYTF. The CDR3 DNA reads TGCGCCAGCAGCTTAGAGGGGGCGGCCACGTATGGCTACACCTTC.

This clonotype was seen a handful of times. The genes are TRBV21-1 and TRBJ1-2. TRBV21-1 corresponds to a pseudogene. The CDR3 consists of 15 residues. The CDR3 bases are TGTGCCAGCAGCAAAAGGAGCATGGGACTAGATGGCTACACCTTC. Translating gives CASSKRSMGLDGYTF.

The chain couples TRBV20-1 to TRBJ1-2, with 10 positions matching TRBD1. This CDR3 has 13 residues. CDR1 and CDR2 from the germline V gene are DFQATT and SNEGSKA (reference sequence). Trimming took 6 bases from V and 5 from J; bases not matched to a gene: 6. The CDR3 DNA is TGCAGTGCGAGACAGGGGGCTAGGTATGGCTACACCTTC. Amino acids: CSARQGARYGYTF.

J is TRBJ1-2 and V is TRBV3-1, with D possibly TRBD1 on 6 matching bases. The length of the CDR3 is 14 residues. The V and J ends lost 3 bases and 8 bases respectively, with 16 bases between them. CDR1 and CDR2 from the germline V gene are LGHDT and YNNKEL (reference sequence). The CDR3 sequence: CASSQGTGTRGYTF. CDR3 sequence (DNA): TGTGCCAGCAGCCAGGGAACAGGGACGAGGGGCTACACCTTC.

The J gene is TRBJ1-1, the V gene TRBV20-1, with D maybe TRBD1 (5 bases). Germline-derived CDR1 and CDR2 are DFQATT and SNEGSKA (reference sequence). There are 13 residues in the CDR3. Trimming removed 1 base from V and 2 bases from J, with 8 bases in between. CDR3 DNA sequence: TGCAGTGCTAGAGGGGGCCTTAACACTGAAGCTTTCTTT. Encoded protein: CSARGGLNTEAFF.

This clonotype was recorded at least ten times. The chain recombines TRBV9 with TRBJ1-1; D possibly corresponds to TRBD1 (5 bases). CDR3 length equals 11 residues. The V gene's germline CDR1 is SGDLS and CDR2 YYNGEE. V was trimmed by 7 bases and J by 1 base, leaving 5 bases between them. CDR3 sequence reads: CASGANTEAFF. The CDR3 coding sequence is TGTGCCAGCGGGGCGAACACTGAAGCTTTCTTT.

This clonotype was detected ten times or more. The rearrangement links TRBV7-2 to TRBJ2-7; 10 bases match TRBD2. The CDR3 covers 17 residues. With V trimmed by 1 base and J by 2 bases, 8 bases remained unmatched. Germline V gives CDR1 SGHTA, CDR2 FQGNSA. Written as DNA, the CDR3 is TGTGCCAGCAGCTTAGGGGGAGGGACTAGCGTAGCCTACGAGCAGTACTTC. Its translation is CASSLGGGTSVAYEQYF.

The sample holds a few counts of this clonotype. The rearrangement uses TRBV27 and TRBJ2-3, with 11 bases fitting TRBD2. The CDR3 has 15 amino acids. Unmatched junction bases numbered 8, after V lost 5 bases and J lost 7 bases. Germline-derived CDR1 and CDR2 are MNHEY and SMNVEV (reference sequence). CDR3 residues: CASSLGTSGAHTQYF. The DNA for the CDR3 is TGTGCCAGCAGTCTCGGGACTAGCGGCGCGCATACGCAGTATTTT.

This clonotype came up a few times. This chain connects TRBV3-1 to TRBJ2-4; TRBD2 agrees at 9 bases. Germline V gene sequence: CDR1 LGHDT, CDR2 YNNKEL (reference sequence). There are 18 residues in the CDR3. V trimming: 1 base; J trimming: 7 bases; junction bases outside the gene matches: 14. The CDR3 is CASSQGVRASGRLNIQYF. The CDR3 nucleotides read TGTGCCAGCAGCCAAGGCGTGAGGGCAAGCGGGAGGCTCAACATTCAGTACTTC.

CDR3 residues: CASSPPLAGGSKTQYF. The CDR3 DNA is TGTGCCAGCAGCCCCCCACTAGCGGGAGGATCGAAGACCCAGTACTTC. The chain carries TRBV3-1 and TRBJ2-5, with TRBD2 matching 12 bases. Germline-derived CDR1 and CDR2 are LGHDT and YNNKEL (reference sequence). V gave up 4 bases and J gave up 6 bases; unmatched junction bases: 9. This CDR3 comprises 16 residues.

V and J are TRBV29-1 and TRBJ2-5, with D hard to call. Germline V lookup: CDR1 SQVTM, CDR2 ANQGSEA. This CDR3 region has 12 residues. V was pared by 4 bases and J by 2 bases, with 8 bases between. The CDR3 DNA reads TGCAGCGTTGGGCTAGGGCAAGAGACCCAGTACTTC. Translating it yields CSVGLGQETQYF.

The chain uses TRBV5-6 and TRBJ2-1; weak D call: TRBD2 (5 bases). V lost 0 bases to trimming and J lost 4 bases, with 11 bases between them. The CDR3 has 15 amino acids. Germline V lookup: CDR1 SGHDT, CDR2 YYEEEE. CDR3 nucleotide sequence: TGTGCCAGCAGCTTGGAGCCGGGGATTTACAATGAGCAGTTCTTC. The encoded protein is CASSLEPGIYNEQFF.

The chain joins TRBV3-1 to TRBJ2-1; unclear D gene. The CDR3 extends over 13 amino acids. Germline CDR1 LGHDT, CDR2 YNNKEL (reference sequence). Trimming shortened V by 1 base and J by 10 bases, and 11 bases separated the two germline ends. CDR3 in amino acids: CASSQVGRSEQFF. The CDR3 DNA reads TGTGCCAGCAGCCAAGTTGGCAGATCAGAGCAGTTCTTC.

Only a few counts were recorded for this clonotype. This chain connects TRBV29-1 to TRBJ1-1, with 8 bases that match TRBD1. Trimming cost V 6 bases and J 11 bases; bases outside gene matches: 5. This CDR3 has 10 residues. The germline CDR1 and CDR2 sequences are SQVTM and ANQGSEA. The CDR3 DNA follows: TGCAGCGTGACAGGGGTGGACGCTTTCTTT. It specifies CSVTGVDAFF. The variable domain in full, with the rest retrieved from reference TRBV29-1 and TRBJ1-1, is SAVISQKPSRDICQRGTSLTIQCQVDSQVTMMFWYRQQPGQSLTLIATANQGSEATYESGFVIDKFPISRPNLTFSTLTVSNMSPEDSSIYLCSVTGVDAFFGQGTRLTVV.

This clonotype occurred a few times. CDR3 sequence: CASSYPGIIPNEQFF. The CDR3 DNA reads as TGTGCCAGCAGTTACCCTGGCATTATCCCAAATGAGCAGTTCTTC. The chain joins TRBV7-9 to TRBJ2-1; D call uncertain. The CDR3 length is 15 residues. CDR1 SEHNR and CDR2 FQNEAQ come from the germline V gene (reference sequence). Trimming left V 6 bases short and J 7 bases short, with 19 bases between.

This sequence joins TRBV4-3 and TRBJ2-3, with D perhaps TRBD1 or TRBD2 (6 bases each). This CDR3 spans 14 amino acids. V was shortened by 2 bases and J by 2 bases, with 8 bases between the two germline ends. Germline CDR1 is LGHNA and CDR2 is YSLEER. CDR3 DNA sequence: TGCGCCAGCAGCCAATGGGGGGCCACAGATACGCAGTATTTT. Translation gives CASSQWGATDTQYF.